Detailed here is one TCR beta chain. Its target is unknown. The sample originates from a study of T cells after posttransplantation cyclophosphamide. Study-wide findings and caveats: Skin or GI-infiltrating T cells shared few TRB sequences with blood. Recipient CMV seropositivity and CMV reactivation strongly tracked TRB clonality.

Data came from immunoSEQ multiplex PCR; TCRdb stores just in-frame clones and leaves some out. The sample is made up of around 34,000 clones, none counted only once. Trimming cost V 1 base and J 2 bases; bases outside gene matches: 3. This CDR3 has 17 residues. Germline CDR1 reads SGDLS; CDR2 reads YYNGEE. This sequence originates from a man aged 50-60 years in good health, CMV-negative, and a related stem cell transplant donor. The sample comprised PBMCs. The chain uses TRBV9 and TRBJ2-3; 14 nucleotides align to TRBD2. The CDR3 DNA reads TGTGCCAGCAGCGTATTGGGACTAGCGGGGGACACAGATACGCAGTATTTT. The encoded protein is CASSVLGLAGDTDTQYF.